These 27 T cell receptor beta chains came from one sample sequenced in a study of control samples from healthy donors and cancer patients (dated by TCRdb to the early 2020s). Library preparation employed the immunoSEQ multiplex PCR assay. Drawn from immuneACCESS, this table holds only the in-frame rearrangements with V and J called that TCRdb kept. Clones are partly lost; checked studies trace under half to an unresolved V gene and leave the rest unexplained. This sample lists roughly 190,000 clones; 90% to 95% were detected once. Together, the top ten hold 1.5% of the sample. The source material was blood. All receptors come from a woman aged 25 to 39 in good health.

The chain recombines TRBV5-8 with TRBJ2-5, with D perhaps matching TRBD1 (6 bases). The V gene's germline CDR1 is SGHTS and CDR2 YDEGEE. The CDR3 is 13 amino acids. The V end was cut by 5 bases, the J end by 0 bases, with 8 bases between. The CDR3 reads CASSRGNQETQYF. In DNA, the CDR3 is TGTGCCAGCAGTAGGGGGAACCAAGAGACCCAGTACTTC.

The chain is built from TRBV4-2 and TRBJ2-6, with D tentatively TRBD1 (6 bases). The V gene's germline CDR1 is LGHNA and CDR2 YNFKEQ. This CDR3 spans 17 amino acids. Trimming removed 1 base at V and 2 bases at J, with 12 bases between. CDR3 residues: CASSQVVGGPGANVLTF. The CDR3 DNA reads TGTGCCAGCAGCCAAGTAGTAGGGGGACCTGGGGCCAACGTCCTGACTTTC.

The chain links TRBV7-8 to TRBJ1-5; D possibly corresponds to TRBD1 (5 bases). The CDR3 has 15 amino acids. Trimming removed 0 bases from V and 6 bases from J, with 12 bases in between. Germline CDR1 reads SGHVS; CDR2 reads FQNEAQ. The DNA of the CDR3 is TGTGCCAGCAGCTTAGCAGGGGCGTCGAGTCAGCCCCAGCATTTT. Its protein is CASSLAGASSQPQHF. The complete variable domain, with remaining parts taken from reference TRBV7-8 and TRBJ1-5, reads GAGVSQSPRYKVAKRGQDVALRCDPISGHVSLFWYQQALGQGPEFLTYFQNEAQLDKSGLPSDRFFAERPEGSVSTLKIQRTQQEDSAVYLCASSLAGASSQPQHFGDGTRLSIL.

The rearrangement joins TRBV9 to TRBJ1-5; 7 positions match TRBD1. The V gene's germline CDR1 is SGDLS and CDR2 YYNGEE. This CDR3 has 15 amino acids. Losses at the gene ends were 4 bases for V and 2 bases for J; bases not matched to a gene: 6. The CDR3 region has the DNA TGTGCCAGCAGCCCCCAGGGGGGACGCAATCAGCCCCAGCATTTT. Its protein is CASSPQGGRNQPQHF.

The chain carries TRBV6-5 and TRBJ1-2; maybe TRBD1 (6 bases). Deletions cut 6 bases from V and 1 base from J, with 12 bases between. This CDR3 spans 14 amino acids. Germline V lookup: CDR1 MNHEY, CDR2 SVGAGI. This CDR3 is CASSPDRSNYGYTF. In DNA, the CDR3 is TGTGCCAGCAGCCCCGACAGGAGTAACTATGGCTACACCTTC.

This sequence joins TRBV6-4 and TRBJ2-2; D ambiguous. CDR1 is MRHNA and CDR2 is SNTAGT in the germline V gene. V was clipped by 2 bases and J by 3 bases, with 4 bases between them. This CDR3 has 13 residues. This CDR3 reads CASSDRDTGELFF. CDR3 sequence (DNA): TGTGCCAGCAGTGACAGGGACACCGGGGAGCTGTTTTTT.

The chain links TRBV2 to TRBJ2-7, with TRBD2 matching over 10 bases. Losses at the gene ends were 3 bases for V and 7 bases for J; bases not matched to a gene: 6. Germline values: CDR1 SNHLY, CDR2 FYNNEI. The CDR3 is 14 residues long. CDR3 DNA: TGTGCCAGCAGTGAGGTACTAGCGGGGCGAGAGCAGTACTTC. This sequence encodes CASSEVLAGREQYF.

The chain is built from TRBV28 and TRBJ2-1; no definite D call. Germline CDR1 reads MDHEN; CDR2 reads SYDVKM. V was shortened by 2 bases and J by 6 bases, with 2 bases between the two germline ends. The CDR3 spans 11 residues. CDR3 sequence (DNA): TGTGCCAGCAGTTTAGTCAATGAGCAGTTCTTC. This gives the protein CASSLVNEQFF.

The chain recombines TRBV25-1 with TRBJ1-1, with D possibly being TRBD1 (5 bases). Trimming cost V 2 bases and J 3 bases, with 7 bases left between them. The V gene's germline CDR1 is MGHDK and CDR2 SYGVNS. The CDR3 extends over 13 amino acids. The CDR3 reads CASSEEGYTEAFF. The CDR3 DNA is TGTGCCAGCAGTGAAGAGGGGTACACTGAAGCTTTCTTT.

The rearrangement joins TRBV10-3 to TRBJ1-2; possible D gene TRBD1, 6 bases. CDR1 and CDR2 (germline): ENHRY, SYGVKD. This CDR3 is 14 amino acids long. V was clipped by 8 bases and J by 0 bases, with 13 bases between them. CDR3 sequence (DNA): TGTGCCATCGGTGGGGGGGCGGCTAACTATGGCTACACCTTC. It translates to CAIGGGAANYGYTF.

The rearrangement links TRBV3-1 (or the pseudogene TRBV3-2) to TRBJ1-5; D uncertain. The CDR3 contains 13 residues. V was shortened by 3 bases and J by 0 bases, with 3 bases between the two germline ends. Germline V gene sequence: CDR1 LGHDT, CDR2 YNNKEL (reference sequence). The CDR3 reads CASSQLSNQPQHF. The CDR3 coding sequence is TGTGCCAGCAGCCAGCTTAGCAATCAGCCCCAGCATTTT.

V is TRBV3-1 (or the pseudogene TRBV3-2) and J is TRBJ1-5; D might be TRBD1 (6 bases). The germline gives CDR1 LGHDT, CDR2 YNNKEL (reference sequence). The CDR3 contains 15 residues. V dropped 1 base and J dropped 5 bases, with 12 bases sitting between them. The CDR3, as DNA: TGTGCCAGCAGCCAAGGCGGGGGCGGTTATCAGCCCCAGCATTTT. This encodes CASSQGGGGYQPQHF.

This chain uses TRBV15 with TRBJ1-1, with D uncertain. Germline V gene sequence: CDR1 LNHNV, CDR2 YYDKDF (reference sequence). This CDR3 is built from 13 residues. V lost 0 bases to trimming and J lost 7 bases, with 9 bases between them. DNA for the CDR3: TGTGCCACCAGCAGAGATTGGGCAGGTGAAGCTTTCTTT. This sequence encodes CATSRDWAGEAFF.

About this clone itself: At one of its ends the junction is not consistent with the germline gene, which may arise from a read error. The DNA for the CDR3 is TGTGCCGGCAGCTTATCGGGACAGGGGAGGGACACTGAAGCTTTCTTT. Translated: CAGSLSGQGRDTEAFF. The chain recombines TRBV7-9 with TRBJ1-1; 10 bases align to TRBD1. The length of the CDR3 is 16 residues. The V gene's germline CDR1 is SEHNR and CDR2 FQNEAQ (reference sequence).

This CDR3 is CASTPTGGNYGYTF. The CDR3 nucleotides read TGTGCCAGTACCCCGACAGGGGGCAACTATGGCTACACCTTC. The V and J genes are TRBV19 and TRBJ1-2; 10 bases agree with TRBD1. After removal of 7 bases from V and 2 bases from J, the junction contained 4 bases not matched to a gene. The germline gives CDR1 LNHDA, CDR2 SQIVND (reference sequence). The CDR3 totals 14 residues.

J is TRBJ2-2 and V is TRBV18; no definite D call. V was trimmed by 2 bases and J by 0 bases, leaving 10 bases between them. CDR3 size: 16 residues. Germline V lookup: CDR1 KGHSH, CDR2 LQKENI. CDR3 DNA: TGTGCCAGCTCACCAGGACCGCCGGCGAACACCGGGGAGCTGTTTTTT. As protein: CASSPGPPANTGELFF.

This chain uses TRBV7-2 with TRBJ1-2; D not resolved. V was shortened by 2 bases and J by 4 bases, with 5 bases between the two germline ends. Germline V gene lookup returns CDR1 SGHTA and CDR2 FQGNSA. The CDR3 consists of 12 residues. Here the CDR3 DNA reads TGTGCCAGCAGCTTACAAGGCTATGGCTACACCTTC. It is translated as CASSLQGYGYTF.

J is TRBJ1-4 and V is TRBV13; TRBD1 matches at 7 bases. The germline V gene has CDR1 PRHDT and CDR2 FYEKMQ (reference sequence). V shed 5 bases, J shed 7 bases, and the junction held 1 base outside the gene matches. This CDR3 is 12 amino acids long. CDR3 DNA: TGTGCCAGCAGCCGGACAGGTGAAAAACTGTTTTTT. Translated: CASSRTGEKLFF.

CDR3 in DNA: TGTGCCAGCAGTTTAGCCACGGACTATGGCTACACCTTC. Encoded protein: CASSLATDYGYTF. V and J are TRBV12-3 or TRBV12-4 and TRBJ1-2; the D is unclear. The CDR3 is made up of 13 amino acids. The V end was cut by 0 bases, the J end by 3 bases, with 5 bases between.

A remark on this clone: A much larger clone differs by one base, so this may be a read error. The V gene is TRBV7-2, the J gene TRBJ1-3, with TRBD1 as a possible D gene (5 bases). The CDR3 is 14 amino acids. Germline loops: CDR1 SGHTA, CDR2 FQGNSA. V lost 1 base and J lost 1, with 5 bases in between. CDR3 residues: CASSLGGSGNTIYF. CDR3 DNA sequence: TGTGCCAGCAGCTTAGGGGGGTCTGGAAACACCATATATTTT.

The CDR3 sequence: CASSPTGVGYGYTF. The DNA for the CDR3 is TGTGCCAGTAGTCCAACAGGGGTGGGCTATGGCTACACCTTC. The gene calls are TRBV19 and TRBJ1-2; 7 nucleotides agree with TRBD1. Germline lookup yields CDR1 LNHDA and CDR2 SQIVND (reference sequence). With 5 bases clipped from V and 4 bases from J, the junction kept 7 bases outside the gene matches. The CDR3 is 14 residues long.

J is TRBJ1-2 and V is TRBV18; 7 bases align to TRBD1. The CDR3 is 14 residues long. Unmatched junction bases numbered 4, after V lost 4 bases and J lost 2 bases. Germline loops: CDR1 KGHSH, CDR2 LQKENI. Here the CDR3 DNA reads TGTGCCAGCTCACAGGGACAGCCAAACTATGGCTACACCTTC. Translated, it gives CASSQGQPNYGYTF. The full variable domain, its missing parts supplied by reference TRBV18 and TRBJ1-2, is NAGVMQNPRHLVRRRGQEARLRCSPMKGHSHVYWYRQLPEEGLKFMVYLQKENIIDESGMPKERFSAEFPKEGPSILRIQQVVRGDSAAYFCASSQGQPNYGYTFGSGTRLTVV.

This clone was found a few times. V usage is TRBV10-2 and J usage is TRBJ2-7, with D perhaps assigned TRBD1 or TRBD2 (5 bases each). The CDR3 has 15 amino acids. The V gene's germline CDR1 is WSHSY and CDR2 SAAADI. Trimming stripped 2 bases from V and 0 bases from J, with 11 bases between. The DNA of the CDR3 is TGCGCCAGCAGTGAGGGGCCAGGGAGCTCCTACGAGCAGTACTTC. This sequence encodes CASSEGPGSSYEQYF.

The chain recombines TRBV5-4 with TRBJ2-1; D gene unclear. The V end was cut by 4 bases, the J end by 0 bases, with 8 bases between. The CDR3 is 14 amino acids. From germline, CDR1 is SGHNT and CDR2 YYREEE (reference sequence). The CDR3 protein is CASSSDNSYNEQFF. DNA of the CDR3: TGTGCCAGCAGCAGTGACAACTCCTACAATGAGCAGTTCTTC.

This clone showed up just once. This chain connects TRBV7-6 to TRBJ2-3; D unclear. The CDR3 totals 14 residues. V lost 0 bases and J lost 1, with 5 bases in between. Germline CDR1 and CDR2: SGHVS and FNYEAQ. CDR3 in DNA: TGTGCCAGCAGCTTAGCCCCCGGCACAGATACGCAGTATTTT. Translating gives CASSLAPGTDTQYF.

The chain employs TRBV10-3 and TRBJ2-7; maybe TRBD2 (7 bases). The CDR3 has 12 residues. CDR1 and CDR2 (germline): ENHRY, SYGVKD. The germline V and J ends were trimmed by 7 bases and 6 bases, with 13 bases remaining between them. The CDR3 sequence is CAIKGGESEQYF. The CDR3 region has the DNA TGTGCCATCAAGGGGGGGGAGAGCGAGCAGTACTTC.

CDR3 in DNA: TGCGCCAGCAGCCAAAGCCCAGATAACACTGAAGCTTTCTTT. Translation gives CASSQSPDNTEAFF. The chain links TRBV4-1 to TRBJ1-1; D gene ambiguous. Germline V gene lookup returns CDR1 MGHRA and CDR2 YSYEKL. This CDR3 is 14 amino acids long. Trimming took off 2 bases at V and 2 bases at J, with 9 bases between the two ends.